This T cell receptor (beta chain) was identified in a study of human T cells and chemical hapten exposure. Someone pulled total RNA out of unfractionated whole blood. CDR1 KGHSH and CDR2 LQKENI come from the germline V gene. The CDR3 is made up of 16 amino acids. With 2 bases clipped from V and 2 bases from J, the junction kept 6 bases outside the gene matches. Using its own MiXCR run on the 5' RACE reads, TCRdb lists one record per CDR3 protein. The sample lists 130,000 or so distinct CDR3 sequences, about 4% seen once, with 1.3% to 1.5% in the top ten. The chain carries TRBV18 and TRBJ2-3, with 8 bases aligning to TRBD1. This TCR was recovered from a female donor in good health. CDR3 nucleotides: TGTGCCAGCTCACCAGGAGGACAGGGAATCACAGATACGCAGTATTTT. This gives the protein CASSPGGQGITDTQYF.